These 23 T cell receptor beta chains share one sample of origin, sequenced in a study of beta chain features in type 1 diabetes. Of the isolated RNA, all was reverse transcribed, and so the sequenced material was expressed TCRB transcripts. Data came from immunoSEQ multiplex PCR; TCRdb stores just in-frame clones and leaves some out. This sample has more than 100,000 clones, with around 17% found just once. The antigens these receptors bind are not known. Study-wide points: Patients with Type 1 diabetes showed moderately but significantly shorter TCRB CDR3s in all four CD4+ subsets.

The source material was central memory CD4+ T cells from blood. The receptors stem from a man aged 25-40 years with type 1 diabetes.

Only a few counts were recorded for this clone. J is TRBJ2-1 and V is TRBV18; D may correspond to TRBD1 or TRBD2 (5 bases each). This CDR3 region has 13 residues. Germline CDR1 KGHSH, CDR2 LQKENI. V lost 5 bases, J lost 5 bases, and 10 bases lay in between. The CDR3: CASSSGTNNEQFF. The DNA for the CDR3 is TGTGCCAGCTCATCGGGGACGAACAATGAGCAGTTCTTC.

In this sample, this clone turned up a few times. This sequence joins TRBV5-1 and TRBJ2-1; D gene ambiguous. There are 13 residues in the CDR3. Trimming took off 5 bases at V and 4 bases at J, with 10 bases between the two ends. Germline CDR1 is SGHRS and CDR2 is YFSETQ. The CDR3 nucleotides are TGCGCCAGCAGGATGGTGGAATACAATGAGCAGTTCTTC. Residues: CASRMVEYNEQFF.

The chain employs TRBV30 and TRBJ1-4; D gene uncertain. The germline gives CDR1 GTSNPN, CDR2 SVGIG (reference sequence). This CDR3 is built from 15 residues. V was cut by 8 bases and J by 4 bases, with 20 bases left in between. Here the CDR3 DNA reads TGTGCCGGCCTCGACGGTCTTGACTTTAATGAAAAACTGTTTTTT. As protein: CAGLDGLDFNEKLFF.

This clone was picked up a small number of times. V and J are TRBV7-2 and TRBJ1-5; possibly TRBD1 for D (5 bases). The CDR3 is 13 residues long. Trimming removed 3 bases from V and 5 bases from J, with 8 bases in between. Germline CDR1 and CDR2: SGHTA and FQGNSA. The CDR3 reads CASSFQGDQPQHF. Written as DNA, the CDR3 is TGTGCCAGCAGCTTCCAGGGAGATCAGCCCCAGCATTTT. The full variable domain, completed using reference TRBV7-2 and TRBJ1-5, is GAGVSQSPSNKVTEKGKDVELRCDPISGHTALYWYRQSLGQGLEFLIYFQGNSAPDKSGLPSDRFSAERTGGSVSTLTIQRTQQEDSAVYLCASSFQGDQPQHFGDGTRLSIL.

The chain uses TRBV7-2 and TRBJ2-5; 7 nucleotides line up with TRBD2. With V trimmed by 2 bases and J by 5 bases, 8 bases remained unmatched. The CDR3 extends over 15 amino acids. Per the germline V gene, CDR1 is SGHTA and CDR2 is FQGNSA. For the CDR3, the DNA is TGTGCCAGCAGCTTATCCAGCGGGGCGGGGGAGACCCAGTACTTC. Its protein product is CASSLSSGAGETQYF.

This clone was counted ten times or more. The identical CDR3 is also encoded by other nucleotide sequences in the sample. The chain joins TRBV5-1 to TRBJ2-5, with D uncertain. Trimming left V 3 bases short and J 2 bases short, with 2 bases between. CDR1 is SGHRS and CDR2 is YFSETQ in the germline V gene. The CDR3 spans 11 residues. CDR3 region: CASSYQETQYF. The CDR3 DNA reads as TGCGCCAGCAGCTATCAAGAGACCCAGTACTTC.

Only a few counts were recorded for this clone. The chain couples TRBV5-1 to TRBJ2-5; tentatively, D is TRBD1 or TRBD2 (5 bases each). V shed 3 bases and J shed 3 bases, with 15 bases lying between them. The germline gives CDR1 SGHRS, CDR2 YFSETQ. The CDR3 runs to 15 residues. DNA for the CDR3: TGCGCCAGCAGCTGGGGTACGGGGCCGGAAGAGACCCAGTACTTC. Translation gives CASSWGTGPEETQYF.

This chain uses TRBV13 with TRBJ1-5, with a possible D match to TRBD1 (5 bases). V lost 1 base, J lost 0 bases, and 13 bases lay in between. The germline gives CDR1 PRHDT, CDR2 FYEKMQ (reference sequence). CDR3 length: 17 residues. The CDR3 reads CASSLAEGTYSNQPQHF. The CDR3 DNA reads TGTGCCAGCAGCTTAGCGGAAGGGACTTATAGCAATCAGCCCCAGCATTTT.

This clone has a handful of counts. The rearrangement joins TRBV29-1 to TRBJ2-7, with a weak D call TRBD2 (5 bases). V lost 5 bases and J lost 0, with 11 bases in between. The CDR3 loop spans 13 amino acids. CDR1 and CDR2 (germline): SQVTM, ANQGSEA. This chain's CDR3 is CSVPAGSSYEQYF. The CDR3 coding sequence is TGCAGCGTTCCCGCGGGCAGCTCCTACGAGCAGTACTTC.

There are a few counts of this clone. The V and J genes are TRBV7-2 and TRBJ2-7; D remains unclear. Germline values: CDR1 SGHTA, CDR2 FQGNSA. This CDR3 contains 12 residues. Trimming took 5 bases from V and 2 from J, leaving 7 bases between them. CDR3 DNA: TGTGCCAGCAGCCGTAACCCCTACGAGCAGTACTTC. This gives the protein CASSRNPYEQYF. Together with reference TRBV7-2 and TRBJ2-7, the CDR3 gives the full variable domain: GAGVSQSPSNKVTEKGKDVELRCDPISGHTALYWYRQSLGQGLEFLIYFQGNSAPDKSGLPSDRFSAERTGGSVSTLTIQRTQQEDSAVYLCASSRNPYEQYFGPGTRLTVT.

The V call is TRBV6-5, the J call TRBJ2-1; 11 nucleotides agree with TRBD2. The V segment lost 5 bases and the J segment 8 bases; nucleotides outside the gene matches: 8. This CDR3 spans 15 amino acids. Germline CDR1 MNHEY, CDR2 SVGAGI. CDR3 protein: CASSAGLAVLYEQFF. CDR3 bases: TGTGCCAGCAGTGCGGGACTAGCGGTTTTGTATGAGCAGTTCTTC.

This clone occurred many times. V is TRBV2 and J is TRBJ2-1; TRBD2 matches at 9 bases. This CDR3 comprises 14 residues. V lost 4 bases, J lost 7 bases, and 5 bases stayed unmatched. Germline lookup yields CDR1 SNHLY and CDR2 FYNNEI. CDR3 in amino acids: CASSGSGGWNEQFF. The CDR3 nucleotides read TGTGCCAGCAGTGGTAGCGGGGGATGGAATGAGCAGTTCTTC.

This clone appeared once. V and J are TRBV6-5 and TRBJ2-3, with D perhaps matching TRBD1 (6 bases). Germline V gene data show CDR1 as MNHEY and CDR2 as SVGAGI. V was clipped by 5 bases and J by 2 bases, with 11 bases between them. The CDR3 extends over 14 amino acids. DNA for the CDR3: TGTGCCAGCAGTCCCGGGACACACACAGATACGCAGTATTTT. Its translation: CASSPGTHTDTQYF.

This clone was seen ten or more times. The chain employs TRBV7-2 and TRBJ2-7; 7 nucleotides align to TRBD1. Losses at the gene ends were 7 bases for V and 7 bases for J; bases not matched to a gene: 10. The CDR3 spans 13 residues. CDR1 is SGHTA and CDR2 is FQGNSA in the germline V gene. CDR3 nucleotide sequence: TGTGCCAGCAACCCAGACAGGGCTCGGGAGCAGTACTTC. It specifies CASNPDRAREQYF.

The V and J genes are TRBV7-9 and TRBJ1-5; possibly TRBD1 for D (6 bases). The CDR3 sequence is 14 residues long. Germline CDR1 reads SEHNR; CDR2 reads FQNEAQ (reference sequence). V was clipped by 2 bases and J by 7 bases, with 12 bases between them. This CDR3 is CASSLNTGMQPQHF. Here the CDR3 DNA reads TGTGCCAGCAGCTTAAACACAGGGATGCAGCCCCAGCATTTT.

This rearrangement joins TRBV6-9 to TRBJ2-3, with 12 nucleotides matching TRBD2. CDR1 and CDR2 (germline): MNHGY, SVAAGI. V lost 0 bases to trimming and J lost 8 bases; unmatched junction nucleotides: 9. The CDR3 has 17 residues. CDR3 DNA: TGTGCCAGCAGTTATTCCGGACTAGCGGGGCAGGGGGGTACGCAGTATTTT. Translation gives CASSYSGLAGQGGTQYF.

The chain combines TRBV2 with TRBJ1-6; TRBD1 might be the D (5 bases). Germline CDR1 SNHLY, CDR2 FYNNEI. V dropped 3 bases and J dropped 11 bases, with 11 bases sitting between them. The CDR3 is made up of 13 amino acids. The CDR3 DNA sequence: TGTGCCAGCAGTGAGGGAGGGGAACCACCCCTCCACTTT. Translated, it gives CASSEGGEPPLHF.

This sequence joins TRBV28 and TRBJ1-2, with D uncertain. Germline V gives CDR1 MDHEN, CDR2 SYDVKM. This CDR3 is 13 amino acids long. V lost 9 bases and J lost 1, with 12 bases in between. CDR3 sequence (DNA): TGTGCCAGTCAACAGAGCGTTAACTATGGCTACACCTTC. This sequence encodes CASQQSVNYGYTF.

This clone appeared many times. The J gene is TRBJ2-7, the V gene TRBV29-1; D remains ambiguous. The length of the CDR3 is 15 residues. The V and J ends lost 6 bases and 0 bases respectively, with 18 bases between them. Germline V gene data show CDR1 as SQVTM and CDR2 as ANQGSEA. The CDR3 coding sequence is TGCAGCGTCCAAACGCGATCTGTTAGCTCCTACGAGCAGTACTTC. Translated: CSVQTRSVSSYEQYF.

The genes are TRBV29-1 and TRBJ2-7, with D unresolved. Germline V CDR1 and CDR2: SQVTM, ANQGSEA. This CDR3 has 12 residues. The germline V and J ends were trimmed by 7 bases and 6 bases, with 16 bases remaining between them. The CDR3 nucleotides are TGCAGCGCCGGGCCAGAAAGAGGCGAGCAGTACTTC. It encodes CSAGPERGEQYF.

This clone has only a few counts. A much bigger clone sits one base away, suggesting this may be a read error. This chain joins TRBV30 and TRBJ2-2; D is unclear. The CDR3 runs 15 residues. Trimming pared 3 bases from V and 4 bases from J, leaving 15 bases between. Germline V gene lookup returns CDR1 GTSNPN and CDR2 SVGIG (reference sequence). For the CDR3, the DNA is TGTGCCTGGAGGGAGCCTCCGGACGGCACCGGGGAGCTGTTTTTT. Translated, it gives CAWREPPDGTGELFF.

V is TRBV7-2 and J is TRBJ1-2, with D possibly TRBD1 on 5 matching bases. Between the trimmed V and J ends, which lost 5 bases and 4 bases, there was a span of 11 bases. CDR3 size: 13 residues. From germline, CDR1 is SGHTA and CDR2 FQGNSA. This CDR3 is CASSPGAGYGYTF. The CDR3 coding sequence is TGTGCCAGCAGCCCCGGGGCAGGCTATGGCTACACCTTC.

This clone was found a few times. V is TRBV29-1 and J is TRBJ1-2; D unclear. The V and J ends lost 4 bases and 3 bases respectively, with 15 bases between them. Germline loops: CDR1 SQVTM, CDR2 ANQGSEA. This CDR3 comprises 14 residues. CDR3 loop: CSVGSGSGDYGYTF. The DNA of the CDR3 is TGCAGCGTTGGGTCTGGCAGTGGGGACTATGGCTACACCTTC.